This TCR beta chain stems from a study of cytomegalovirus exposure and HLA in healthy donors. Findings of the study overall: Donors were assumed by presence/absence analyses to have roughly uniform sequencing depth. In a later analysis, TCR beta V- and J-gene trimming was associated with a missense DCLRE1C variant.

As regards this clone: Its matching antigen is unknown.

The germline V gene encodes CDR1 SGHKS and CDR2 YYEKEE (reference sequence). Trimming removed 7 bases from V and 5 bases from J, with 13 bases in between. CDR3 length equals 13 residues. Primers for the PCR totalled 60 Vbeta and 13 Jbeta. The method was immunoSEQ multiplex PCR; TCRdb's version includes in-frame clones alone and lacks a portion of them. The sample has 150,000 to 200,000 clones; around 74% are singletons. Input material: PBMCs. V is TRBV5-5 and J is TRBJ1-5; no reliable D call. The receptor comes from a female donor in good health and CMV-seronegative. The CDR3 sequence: CASGVDGDQPQHF. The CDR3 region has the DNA TGTGCCAGCGGGGTCGACGGGGATCAGCCCCAGCATTTT.